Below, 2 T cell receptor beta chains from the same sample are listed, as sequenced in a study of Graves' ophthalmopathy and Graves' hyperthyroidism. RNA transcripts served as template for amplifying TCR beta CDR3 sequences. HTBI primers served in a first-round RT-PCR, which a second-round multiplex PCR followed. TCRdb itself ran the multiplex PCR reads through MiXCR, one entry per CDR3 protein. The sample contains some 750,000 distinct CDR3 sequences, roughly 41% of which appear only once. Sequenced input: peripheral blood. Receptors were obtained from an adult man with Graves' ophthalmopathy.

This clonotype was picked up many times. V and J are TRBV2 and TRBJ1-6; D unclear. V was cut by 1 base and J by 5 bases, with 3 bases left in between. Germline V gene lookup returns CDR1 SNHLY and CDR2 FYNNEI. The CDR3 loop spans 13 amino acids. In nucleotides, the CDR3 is TGTGCCAGCAGTGAAGTGGATAATTCACCCCTCCACTTT. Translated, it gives CASSEVDNSPLHF.

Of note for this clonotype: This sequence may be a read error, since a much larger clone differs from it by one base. The CDR3 DNA reads TGCAGTGCCGACAGGAGCTCCTACGGGCAGTACTTC. Protein sequence: CSADRSSYGQYF. The V call is TRBV20-1, the J call TRBJ2-7; D possibly corresponds to TRBD1 (6 bases). Germline V lookup: CDR1 DFQATT, CDR2 SNEGSKA (reference sequence). The CDR3 spans 12 residues.